This is a list of T cell receptor beta chains from one sample in a study of blood T cell repertoires in COVID-19. Using immunoSEQ multiplex PCR, the repertoire was profiled, and TCRdb retains in-frame clones only, with some absent. The sample has 250,000 to 350,000 clones, 70% to 90% seen once. Source material: peripheral blood. Receptors were obtained from a woman aged 65 to 85 with COVID-19, enrolled during active disease. The CDR3 runs from the conserved cysteine through the conserved F or W. The order of the fields is clone size, J gene, V gene, D gene, CDR3 protein, CDR3 DNA. D genes are given only for firm matches. Not every row has a clone size; where given, it reads once, few, many or a size class.

clone_size: .; j_call: TRBJ2-1; v_call: TRBV11-2; d_call: .; cdr3_aa: CASSLVWPGQLNEQFF; cdr3_nt: TGTGCCAGCAGCTTAGTGTGGCCAGGCCAACTGAATGAGCAGTTCTTC
clone_size: .; j_call: TRBJ1-2; v_call: TRBV6-1; d_call: TRBD1; cdr3_aa: CASSDRDRGYTF; cdr3_nt: TGTGCCAGCAGTGACCGGGACAGAGGCTACACCTTC
clone_size: .; j_call: TRBJ2-1; v_call: TRBV7-2; d_call: .; cdr3_aa: CASSQLNEQFF; cdr3_nt: TGTGCCAGCAGCCAGTTGAATGAGCAGTTCTTC
clone_size: .; j_call: TRBJ1-2; v_call: TRBV9; d_call: TRBD1; cdr3_aa: CASSALRQGPYGYTF; cdr3_nt: TGTGCCAGCAGCGCCCTAAGACAGGGACCTTATGGCTACACCTTC
clone_size: .; j_call: TRBJ1-2; v_call: TRBV21-1; d_call: .; cdr3_aa: CARGDRSYGYTF; cdr3_nt: TGTGCCCGCGGGGACAGGTCATATGGCTACACCTTC
clone_size: once; j_call: TRBJ1-2; v_call: TRBV5-1; d_call: .; cdr3_aa: CASSLDEGRGPTHTF; cdr3_nt: TGCGCCAGCAGCTTGGACGAGGGCAGGGGCCCGACCCACACCTTC
clone_size: .; j_call: TRBJ2-7; v_call: TRBV13; d_call: .; cdr3_aa: CASSYRTNTYEQYF; cdr3_nt: TGTGCCAGCAGCTACCGGACTAACACCTACGAGCAGTACTTC
clone_size: .; j_call: TRBJ1-2; v_call: TRBV6-2/TRBV6-3; d_call: .; cdr3_aa: CASSYSPRNYGYTF; cdr3_nt: TGTGCCAGCAGTTACTCTCCCCGTAACTATGGCTACACCTTC
clone_size: .; j_call: TRBJ1-3; v_call: TRBV29-1; d_call: .; cdr3_aa: CSVGGPGNTIYF; cdr3_nt: TGCAGCGTTGGGGGCCCTGGAAACACCATATATTTT
clone_size: .; j_call: TRBJ2-7; v_call: TRBV7-8; d_call: .; cdr3_aa: CASSLRTASYEQYF; cdr3_nt: TGTGCCAGCAGCCTCCGGACAGCATCCTACGAGCAGTACTTC
clone_size: .; j_call: TRBJ1-3; v_call: TRBV6-5; d_call: TRBD1; cdr3_aa: CASSYSTGGTIYF; cdr3_nt: TGTGCCAGCAGTTACTCAACAGGGGGAACCATATATTTT
clone_size: .; j_call: TRBJ2-3; v_call: TRBV20-1; d_call: .; cdr3_aa: CSASFTGFDTQYF; cdr3_nt: TGCAGTGCTAGTTTTACAGGGTTCGATACGCAGTATTTT
clone_size: .; j_call: TRBJ2-7; v_call: TRBV5-1; d_call: TRBD2; cdr3_aa: CASSYEASGGVYEQYF; cdr3_nt: TGCGCCAGCAGCTACGAGGCTAGCGGGGGGGTCTACGAGCAGTACTTC
clone_size: .; j_call: TRBJ2-5; v_call: TRBV15; d_call: .; cdr3_aa: CATSGGQETQYF; cdr3_nt: TGTGCCACCAGTGGGGGGCAAGAGACCCAGTACTTC
clone_size: .; j_call: TRBJ1-1; v_call: TRBV3-1/TRBV3-2; d_call: .; cdr3_aa: CASRSFQGHTEAFF; cdr3_nt: TGTGCCAGCAGGTCCTTCCAGGGCCACACTGAAGCTTTCTTT
clone_size: .; j_call: TRBJ2-2; v_call: TRBV14; d_call: .; cdr3_aa: CASSPYRVTGELFF; cdr3_nt: TGTGCCAGCAGTCCCTACAGGGTGACCGGGGAGCTGTTTTTT
clone_size: .; j_call: TRBJ1-2; v_call: TRBV28; d_call: .; cdr3_aa: CASSLEGGGYTF; cdr3_nt: TGTGCCAGCAGTTTGGAAGGGGGTGGCTACACCTTC
clone_size: .; j_call: TRBJ1-1; v_call: TRBV11-2; d_call: TRBD1; cdr3_aa: CASSQQGAKGEAFF; cdr3_nt: TGTGCCAGCAGCCAACAGGGGGCAAAGGGTGAAGCTTTCTTT
clone_size: .; j_call: TRBJ2-7; v_call: TRBV25-1; d_call: TRBD1; cdr3_aa: CAGYRGPYEQYF; cdr3_nt: TGTGCCGGATACAGGGGACCCTACGAGCAGTACTTC
clone_size: .; j_call: TRBJ1-6; v_call: TRBV6-6; d_call: TRBD1; cdr3_aa: CASSYLRGRDSPLHF; cdr3_nt: TGTGCCAGCAGTTACCTCAGGGGGCGGGATTCACCCCTCCACTTT
clone_size: .; j_call: TRBJ2-3; v_call: TRBV27; d_call: TRBD2; cdr3_aa: CASSFQRGGDTQYF; cdr3_nt: TGTGCCAGCAGTTTCCAGCGGGGGGGAGATACGCAGTATTTT
clone_size: .; j_call: TRBJ2-7; v_call: TRBV6-2/TRBV6-3; d_call: .; cdr3_aa: CASSWGRYEQYF; cdr3_nt: TGTGCCAGCAGTTGGGGGCGGTACGAGCAGTACTTC
clone_size: .; j_call: TRBJ1-2; v_call: TRBV29-1; d_call: .; cdr3_aa: CSVEGLGRGGYTF; cdr3_nt: TGCAGCGTTGAAGGTTTAGGGAGGGGTGGCTACACCTTC
clone_size: .; j_call: TRBJ2-1; v_call: TRBV10-1; d_call: TRBD1; cdr3_aa: CASSDRGSYNEQFF; cdr3_nt: TGCGCCAGCAGTGACAGGGGGTCGTACAATGAGCAGTTCTTC
clone_size: once; j_call: TRBJ1-3; v_call: TRBV7-9; d_call: .; cdr3_aa: CASSLARTGNTIYF; cdr3_nt: TGTGCCAGCAGCTTAGCGAGGACTGGAAACACCATATATTTT
clone_size: .; j_call: TRBJ1-1; v_call: TRBV29-1; d_call: .; cdr3_aa: CSATVSGGPPYTEAFF; cdr3_nt: TGCAGCGCTACCGTCTCGGGGGGCCCACCATACACTGAAGCTTTCTTT
clone_size: .; j_call: TRBJ2-1; v_call: TRBV28; d_call: .; cdr3_aa: CASSLRQLHNEQFF; cdr3_nt: TGTGCCAGCAGCCTGAGGCAGTTGCACAATGAGCAGTTCTTC
clone_size: .; j_call: TRBJ1-1; v_call: TRBV28; d_call: .; cdr3_aa: CASSLVQGSRTEAFF; cdr3_nt: TGTGCCAGCAGTTTGGTACAGGGTAGTCGGACTGAAGCTTTCTTT
clone_size: .; j_call: TRBJ2-1; v_call: TRBV7-2; d_call: TRBD1; cdr3_aa: CASSLGQLINEQFF; cdr3_nt: TGTGCCAGCAGCTTGGGACAGCTGATTAATGAGCAGTTCTTC